Sequencing of this T cell receptor beta chain was carried out in a study of shared clonotypes between healthy human individuals. About the research overall: CD4 naive cells filled three plates per donor, CD4 memory three, CD8 naive two and CD8 memory one.

Worth noting for this clone: Its target is not known.

This table comes from immunoSEQ multiplex PCR, and its TCRdb copy is limited to in-frame clones, with some not included. The repertoire includes a few million clones, more than 80% of them detected once, and 0.39% sits in the top ten. The length of the CDR3 is 13 residues. The V end was cut by 8 bases, the J end by 7 bases, with 15 bases between. CDR1 MNHNY and CDR2 SVGAGI come from the germline V gene (reference sequence). Findings and caveats of the study: Blood was the only sampled material, and tissue repertoires likely differ. It was the non-shared clonotypes that had lower generation probabilities than clonotypes shared by all four donors.

CD4+ cells underwent separation, giving CD45RA+ naive and CD45RA-negative memory subsets. The TCR comes from a man younger than 35 in good health. Some clones in this sample may be carry-over from other donors' samples. The gene calls are TRBV6-6 and TRBJ2-1, with D perhaps matching TRBD2 (5 bases). The sequencing input was naive CD4+ T cells from PBMCs. Regarding subset: CD45RA+ positively selected. The CDR3 loop reads CASGSPQQNEQFF. CDR3 coding DNA: TGTGCCAGCGGGAGTCCCCAGCAGAATGAGCAGTTCTTC.